These 11 T cell receptor beta chains were all obtained from the same sample, sequenced in a study of monozygotic twins with inflammatory bowel disease. TCRdb reworked the 5' RACE reads into one entry per CDR3 protein, no DNA. The sample table sets out some 200,000 distinct CDR3 sequences. The source material was blood. The receptors were sampled from a human donor with ulcerative colitis or Crohn's disease, or a healthy co-twin of an affected twin (not recorded which).

The V gene is TRBV29-1, the J gene TRBJ1-2. The CDR3 covers 13 residues. Germline-derived CDR1 and CDR2 are SQVTM and ANQGSEA. CDR3 in amino acids: CSAAGGSNYGYTF.

The V and J genes are TRBV10-3 and TRBJ2-3. Germline CDR1 and CDR2: ENHRY and SYGVKD. The CDR3 totals 13 residues. CDR3 residues: CAIRQLRTDTQYF.

V and J are TRBV6-2 or TRBV6-3 and TRBJ1-2. This CDR3 comprises 13 residues. In germline, CDR1 is MNHEY, CDR2 SVGEGT. CDR3 sequence: CASRLGSNYGYTF.

V and J are TRBV12-3 or TRBV12-4 and TRBJ2-1; TCRdb names TRBD1, which stays unverified in the absence of DNA. CDR3 length: 13 residues. CDR3 residues: CASRWAGGNEQFF.

The chain uses TRBV7-8 and TRBJ1-6. The CDR3 has 16 amino acids. Germline V gives CDR1 SGHVS, CDR2 FQNEAQ. The CDR3 reads CASSLAFGGNNSPLHF.

V gene TRBV29-1 combines with J gene TRBJ1-2; without DNA, the TCRdb call of TRBD1 cannot be checked. Germline V lookup: CDR1 SQVTM, CDR2 ANQGSEA. The CDR3 extends over 13 amino acids. CDR3 region: CSALDTKNYGYTF.

The rearrangement joins TRBV10-3 to TRBJ1-2. Germline CDR1 and CDR2: ENHRY and SYGVKD. The CDR3 spans 11 residues. The CDR3 loop reads CAISQVGGYTF.

The rearrangement links TRBV6-5 to TRBJ2-1. From germline, CDR1 is MNHEY and CDR2 SVGAGI. CDR3 length: 16 amino acids. This chain's CDR3 is CASSYFLGGSYNEQFF.

The CDR3 here is CASSTTAHPTRGYTF. J is TRBJ1-2 and V is TRBV19; absent DNA, TCRdb's TRBD1 call cannot be checked. The CDR3 extends over 15 amino acids. Germline values: CDR1 LNHDA, CDR2 SQIVND (reference sequence).

The rearrangement uses TRBV7-3 and TRBJ1-1. Germline values: CDR1 SGHTA, CDR2 FQGTGA. The CDR3 covers 13 residues. This CDR3 reads CASSLLDTTEAFF.

The chain is built from TRBV7-9 and TRBJ2-3; TCRdb reports TRBD2, a call that lacks DNA to check it against. The CDR3 loop spans 15 amino acids. CDR1 and CDR2 (germline): SEHNR, FQNEAQ (reference sequence). This chain's CDR3 is CASSLESGGTDTQYF.